The clone carrying this T cell receptor (beta chain) was counted many times. Its specificity is unknown. Trimming removed 5 bases from V and 2 bases from J, with 11 bases in between. In germline, CDR1 is SGHRS, CDR2 YFSETQ. This CDR3 contains 13 residues. This entry comes from a study of human T cells and chemical hapten exposure. Across the study: 2% DPC applied to a roughly 2 cm by roughly 2 cm arm area sensitized donors.

It was the library that attached unique molecular identifiers to individual cDNA molecules. TCRdb called the RACE reads again in MiXCR, with one record for every CDR3 protein. The table lists over 300,000 distinct CDR3 sequences, less than 6.5% of them singletons, with just over 2.5% in the top ten. Time point denoted: pre-sensitization, week 0. The treatment: therapeutic diphenylcyclopropenone sensitization with weekly scalp DPC. The drawing of blood occurred before each patch test was applied. Broader study findings: Because they had alopecia, donors may respond immunologically unlike healthy people.

This rearrangement joins TRBV5-1 to TRBJ2-7; D not certain. The source is a woman between 45 and 60 years old with alopecia areata. Some clones in this sample may be carry-over from other donors' samples. The specimen comprised whole blood, sampled in connection with sensitization to the hapten diphenylcyclopropenone (DPC). CDR3 in DNA: TGCGCCAGCAGTCAGGACGTACCCTACGAGCAGTACTTC. Translated, it gives CASSQDVPYEQYF.